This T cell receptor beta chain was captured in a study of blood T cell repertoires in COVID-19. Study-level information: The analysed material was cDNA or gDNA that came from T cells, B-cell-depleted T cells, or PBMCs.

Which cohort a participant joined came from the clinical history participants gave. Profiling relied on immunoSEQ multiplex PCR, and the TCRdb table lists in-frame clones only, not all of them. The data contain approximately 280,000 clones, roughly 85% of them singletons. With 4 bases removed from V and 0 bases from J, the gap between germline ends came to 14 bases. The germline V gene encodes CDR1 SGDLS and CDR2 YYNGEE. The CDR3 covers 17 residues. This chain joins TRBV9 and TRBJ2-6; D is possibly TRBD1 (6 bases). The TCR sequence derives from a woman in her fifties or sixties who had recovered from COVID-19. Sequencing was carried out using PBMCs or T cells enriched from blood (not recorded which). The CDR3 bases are TGTGCCAGCAGCACGGGACATTCGAGCTCTGGGGCCAACGTCCTGACTTTC. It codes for CASSTGHSSSGANVLTF. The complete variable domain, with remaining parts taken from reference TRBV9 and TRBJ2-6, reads DSGVTQTPKHLITATGQRVTLRCSPRSGDLSVYWYQQSLDQGLQFLIQYYNGEERAKGNILERFSAQQFPDLHSELNLSSLELGDSALYFCASSTGHSSSGANVLTFGAGSRLTVL.